This T cell receptor beta chain was sequenced in a study of T cell responses to AZD1222 COVID-19 vaccine. Per the germline V gene, CDR1 is SEHNR and CDR2 is FQNEAQ (reference sequence). The ends lost 7 bases at V and 7 bases at J; junction bases unmatched: 7. This CDR3 comprises 14 residues. Findings and caveats of the study: Clonal diversity was possibly underestimated; the donors were predominantly white British and more often female. The study sampled repertoires only after the peak T cell response. Close to half of all spike-specific TCRs reportedly target regions of the variants that are unmutated.

This clone was seen only a few times. No antigen is known for it. Using immunoSEQ multiplex PCR, the repertoire was profiled, and TCRdb retains in-frame clones only, with some absent. The data show 80,000 or so clones, about 90% seen once. The input for sequencing was peripheral blood, taken on day 0 of AZD1222 vaccination. V gene TRBV7-9 combines with J gene TRBJ1-6, with 7 bases matching TRBD1. This clonotype was obtained from an adult in good health. The CDR3 spells CASNPGTANSPLHF. DNA for the CDR3: TGTGCCAGCAACCCCGGGACAGCCAATTCACCCCTCCACTTT.